This T cell receptor beta chain appears in the sequencing data of a study of metastatic and nonmetastatic thyroid tumors. Study-level background: Samples came from malignant and benign thyroid patients, and repertoires were compared across blood and tumor or nodule tissue.

MiXCR re-clonotyped the PCR reads for TCRdb. The sample carries fewer than 9,000 clones, roughly two fifths recorded once. Treatment of any kind had been given to no patient before thyroid surgery. V lost 6 bases, J lost 3 bases, and 15 bases lay in between. This CDR3 spans 14 amino acids. Looked up from germline, CDR1 is MNHEY and CDR2 is SVGEGT. The chain employs TRBV6-2 or TRBV6-3 and TRBJ2-7; perhaps D is TRBD1 or TRBD2 (7 bases each). Material for sequencing was tumor tissue. This receptor was identified in a female donor with papillary thyroid cancer or a benign thyroid nodule (not recorded which). Some clones in this sample may be carry-over from other donors' samples. CDR3 loop: CASRKGGGSYEQYF. In DNA form, the CDR3 reads TGTGCCAGCAGAAAAGGGGGCGGGAGCTACGAGCAGTACTTC.